Here is one T cell receptor beta chain with its context. Its antigen is currently unknown. One junction end does not reproduce the germline sequence, and a read error may be involved. This entry comes from a study of tumor-infiltrating lymphocytes in primary liver carcinoma. General study results and limits: Tumor region pairs overlapped more than did tumor-adjacent and tumor-blood pairs.

It was unsorted whole blood that yielded blood RNA, and germline DNA was also extracted. With chronic HBV infection, the patients were also treatment-naive. The investigators made TCR beta cDNA from roughly 0.55 ug total RNA, using a constant-region primer. Investigators got TCR beta libraries out of three nested multiplex PCR rounds, done with slightly modified ARM-PCR. The two initial PCR rounds, ten to eleven cycles each, used TRBV1-TRBV30 forward and C-beta reverse primers. TCRdb passed the multiplex PCR reads through MiXCR, listing each CDR3 protein once. This table holds some 320,000 distinct CDR3 sequences, about 60% found once. CDR3 length: 15 residues. Germline V lookup: CDR1 SGHNT, CDR2 YYREEE (reference sequence).

This sequence joins TRBV5-4 and TRBJ2-2; no definite D call. Sequenced sample: peripheral blood. The TCR was taken from a middle-aged man with primary liver carcinoma and hepatitis B virus infection. The CDR3: CASSPEQLATGQLFF. CDR3 DNA sequence: TGTGCCAGCAGCCCGGAGCAATTGGCCACCGGGCAGCTGTTTTTT.